Described below is a single T cell receptor (beta chain) sequence and its context. Original handling: Estimates of nucleated cell counts were drawn from the amplification of reference gene primers. Some clones are missing from TCRdb's copy, which holds only in-frame ones; the method was immunoSEQ multiplex PCR. The V and J calls and clone size are taken from that table; D and trimming were inferred from the DNA. In the table there are about 140,000 clones, approximately 82% of which are singletons. The length of the CDR3 is 12 residues. Per the germline V gene, CDR1 is SQVTM and CDR2 is ANQGSEA. V was trimmed by 5 bases and J by 2 bases, leaving 9 bases between them. These data come from a study of blood T cell repertoires in COVID-19.

This chain links TRBV29-1 with TRBJ1-2; D may be TRBD1 (5 bases). The receptor was isolated from a human donor in a cohort sampled during active COVID-19. Sequenced material: peripheral blood. Here the CDR3 DNA reads TGCAGCGTTATGACAGCCAACTATGGCTACACCTTC. Translating it yields CSVMTANYGYTF.